Here is one T cell receptor beta chain with its context. Its specificity is not known. A multiplex PCR was run with 60 Vbeta primers and 13 Jbeta primers. Sequencing was performed with immunoSEQ multiplex PCR; in TCRdb, only in-frame clones are kept and a portion is missing. The sample lists fewer than 150,000 clones, roughly 71% occurring once. The CDR3 contains 15 residues. CDR1 and CDR2 (germline): SGHAT, FQDESV (reference sequence). V was pared by 1 base and J by 1 base, with 11 bases between. Each donor's status was that of a healthy bone marrow donor. The sample comes from a study of cytomegalovirus exposure and HLA in healthy donors. Study information: The study's early data release held some 85 million unique TCRs from HLA-typed donors. Study-wide points: Earlier findings revealed that most TCR beta V segments proved productive either about 87% or about 30% of the time. It emerged from a later analysis that several of the most significant clusters appeared to be linked to common viral pathogens.

The specimen sequenced was PBMCs. The sequence derives from a woman aged 45-65 years in good health and CMV-seropositive. This chain joins TRBV11-1 and TRBJ2-7, with TRBD1 as a possible D gene (6 bases). The CDR3 loop is CASSLVDRGSYEQYF. The CDR3 nucleotides read TGTGCCAGCAGCTTAGTGGACAGAGGGTCCTACGAGCAGTACTTC.